The next 27 T cell receptor beta chains were all read from a single sample in a study of blood T cell repertoires in COVID-19 (dated by TCRdb to 2020 to 2022). Library method: the immunoSEQ multiplex PCR assay. TCRdb stores this immuneACCESS table with in-frame sequences only. Part of the clones is absent; in the studies checked, under half of the shortfall reflects unresolved V genes, and no reason is known for the rest. The sample table holds 150,000 to 200,000 clones, of which around 82% were seen once. The ten largest clones capture around 9.5% of the sample. Sequencing was done on a sample of peripheral blood. These receptors all come from a woman aged 80 or over with acute or convalescent COVID-19.

This clone showed up just once. The chain combines TRBV6-4 with TRBJ2-3; 10 bases match TRBD2. This CDR3 spans 14 amino acids. Germline assignment: CDR1 MRHNA and CDR2 SNTAGT. Trimming removed 7 bases from V and 1 base from J; junction bases left unmatched: 2. The CDR3 coding sequence is TGTGCCAGCAATACTAGCGGGGGCACAGATACGCAGTATTTT. Translating gives CASNTSGGTDTQYF.

The chain uses TRBV29-1 and TRBJ1-1, with D possibly TRBD1 on 6 matching bases. Trimming took 6 bases from V and 3 from J, leaving 20 bases between them. CDR3 length equals 15 residues. Germline CDR1 is SQVTM and CDR2 is ANQGSEA. CDR3 DNA: TGCAGCGTGAAAACCTCCAGGACAGAGTACACTGAAGCTTTCTTT. Translation: CSVKTSRTEYTEAFF. The full variable domain, in which reference TRBV29-1 and TRBJ1-1 provide the parts outside the CDR3, is SAVISQKPSRDICQRGTSLTIQCQVDSQVTMMFWYRQQPGQSLTLIATANQGSEATYESGFVIDKFPISRPNLTFSTLTVSNMSPEDSSIYLCSVKTSRTEYTEAFFGQGTRLTVV.

The chain couples TRBV27 to TRBJ2-2, with a possible D match to TRBD1 (5 bases). This CDR3 has 14 residues. Trimming removed 3 bases from V and 0 bases from J, with 5 bases in between. Germline-derived CDR1 and CDR2 are MNHEY and SMNVEV (reference sequence). The CDR3 region is CASSFRANTGELFF. CDR3 bases: TGTGCCAGCAGTTTCAGGGCGAACACCGGGGAGCTGTTTTTT.

This rearrangement joins TRBV27 to TRBJ1-3; D uncertain. Trimming removed 6 bases at V and 0 bases at J, with 9 bases between. The CDR3 runs to 14 residues. Germline V gene lookup returns CDR1 MNHEY and CDR2 SMNVEV (reference sequence). The CDR3 spells CASSVTYSGNTIYF. Written as DNA, the CDR3 is TGTGCCAGCAGCGTTACATACTCTGGAAACACCATATATTTT.

This chain links TRBV11-2 with TRBJ2-5; weak D call: TRBD1 (5 bases). V dropped 5 bases and J dropped 1 base, with 20 bases sitting between them. Germline-derived CDR1 and CDR2 are SGHAT and FQNNGV. The CDR3 spans 17 residues. CDR3 in amino acids: CASSKFLPGQGQETQYF. CDR3 bases: TGTGCCAGCAGCAAATTTCTGCCGGGCCAGGGCCAAGAGACCCAGTACTTC.

The genes are TRBV6-5 and TRBJ2-5, with 12 nucleotides matching TRBD2. The CDR3 runs to 15 residues. With 8 bases clipped from V and 2 bases from J, the junction kept 6 bases outside the gene matches. CDR1 MNHEY and CDR2 SVGAGI come from the germline V gene. The CDR3 loop is CASAGLAGRQETQYF. CDR3 DNA sequence: TGTGCCAGCGCCGGACTAGCGGGGCGTCAAGAGACCCAGTACTTC.

This rearrangement joins TRBV19 to TRBJ1-4; tentatively, D is TRBD1 (5 bases). The CDR3 consists of 13 residues. CDR1 LNHDA and CDR2 SQIVND come from the germline V gene (reference sequence). V lost 10 bases and J 3 bases, leaving 12 bases between the germline ends. This chain's CDR3 is CATTPGANEKLFF. The CDR3 DNA sequence: TGTGCCACGACCCCGGGGGCTAATGAAAAACTGTTTTTT.

The chain carries TRBV6-5 and TRBJ1-1; 8 bases fit TRBD1. The germline V gene has CDR1 MNHEY and CDR2 SVGAGI. Trimming cost V 6 bases and J 5 bases; bases outside gene matches: 2. The CDR3 covers 12 residues. CDR3 protein: CASSRGRTEAFF. DNA of the CDR3: TGTGCCAGCAGCAGGGGGCGGACTGAAGCTTTCTTT.

This clone was counted a few times. The gene calls are TRBV7-9 and TRBJ1-3; 7 bases are shared with TRBD1. Germline-derived CDR1 and CDR2 are SEHNR and FQNEAQ (reference sequence). The V gene end was trimmed by 1 base and the J gene end by 4 bases; junction bases not matched to a gene: 7. The CDR3 length is 16 residues. The CDR3 coding sequence is TGTGCCAGCAGCTTAGGCTCCGGGACAGACGGAAACACCATATATTTT. Residues: CASSLGSGTDGNTIYF. Variable domain in full (rest from reference TRBV7-9 and TRBJ1-3): DTGVSQNPRHKITKRGQNVTFRCDPISEHNRLYWYRQTLGQGPEFLTYFQNEAQLEKSRLLSDRFSAERPKGSFSTLEIQRTEQGDSAMYLCASSLGSGTDGNTIYFGEGSWLTVV.

J is TRBJ2-3 and V is TRBV9; the D gene is possibly TRBD2 (5 bases). Trimming removed 0 bases at V and 6 bases at J, with 11 bases between. Germline V gene data show CDR1 as SGDLS and CDR2 as YYNGEE. The CDR3 covers 14 residues. DNA of the CDR3: TGTGCCAGCAGCGTAGCTACTAGATCCGATACGCAGTATTTT. It encodes CASSVATRSDTQYF.

V is TRBV5-4 and J is TRBJ2-1; 8 bases match TRBD2. Germline assignment: CDR1 SGHNT and CDR2 YYREEE (reference sequence). The CDR3 is made up of 16 amino acids. Germline trimming cut 4 bases from V and 5 bases from J; bases unmatched to any gene: 11. CDR3 loop: CASSRPAGVANNEQFF. DNA for the CDR3: TGTGCCAGCAGCCGACCAGCGGGGGTGGCGAACAATGAGCAGTTCTTC. Supplemented by reference TRBV5-4 and TRBJ2-1, the full variable domain reads ETGVTQSPTHLIKTRGQQVTLRCSSQSGHNTVSWYQQALGQGPQFIFQYYREEENGRGNFPPRFSGLQFPNYSSELNVNALELDDSALYLCASSRPAGVANNEQFFGPGTRLTVL.

The chain carries TRBV6-5 and TRBJ1-2; 9 positions match TRBD1. V lost 5 bases and J lost 4; bases outside the gene matches: 8. Germline-derived CDR1 and CDR2 are MNHEY and SVGAGI. The CDR3 is 15 amino acids. In DNA form, the CDR3 reads TGTGCCAGCAGTCGCCGGGACAGGGAGACCTATGGCTACACCTTC. Its translation: CASSRRDRETYGYTF.

The chain employs TRBV27 and TRBJ2-4; tentatively, D is TRBD1 (6 bases). This CDR3 is 17 amino acids long. Per germline, CDR1 MNHEY and CDR2 SMNVEV (reference sequence). V was clipped by 5 bases and J by 0 bases, with 17 bases between them. CDR3 sequence (DNA): TGTGCCAGCAGTCCTCTCCCCCCCAGGGGAGCCAAAAACATTCAGTACTTC. It codes for CASSPLPPRGAKNIQYF.

The rearrangement links TRBV11-3 to TRBJ2-1; weak D call: TRBD2 (6 bases). V was clipped by 1 base and J by 4 bases, with 11 bases between them. This CDR3 contains 15 residues. CDR1 and CDR2 from the germline V gene are SGHNT and YENEEA. CDR3 protein: CASSLGGGNYNEQFF. DNA of the CDR3: TGTGCCAGCAGCTTAGGTGGCGGGAATTACAATGAGCAGTTCTTC.

V and J are TRBV6-2 or TRBV6-3 and TRBJ2-1, with TRBD2 matching 7 bases. Germline CDR1 reads MNHEY; CDR2 reads SVGEGT. V lost 6 bases, J lost 8 bases, and 10 bases stayed unmatched. The CDR3 runs 14 residues. CDR3 residues: CASSRMGGVDEQFF. CDR3 DNA sequence: TGTGCCAGCAGCAGGATGGGGGGGGTGGATGAGCAGTTCTTC.

The V and J genes are TRBV7-9 and TRBJ1-5; 8 nucleotides line up with TRBD1. The CDR3 extends over 16 amino acids. Germline CDR1 is SEHNR and CDR2 is FQNEAQ (reference sequence). The V and J ends lost 4 bases and 3 bases, in that order; junction bases with no gene match: 8. The CDR3, as DNA: TGTGCCAGCAGCTCAGACAGGACAGGGATCAATCAGCCCCAGCATTTT. This sequence encodes CASSSDRTGINQPQHF.

This clone was seen repeatedly, ten times or more. The chain recombines TRBV27 with TRBJ1-2; TRBD1 might be the D (6 bases). The CDR3 extends over 15 amino acids. Trimming stripped 5 bases from V and 4 bases from J, with 17 bases between. The germline gives CDR1 MNHEY, CDR2 SMNVEV (reference sequence). The DNA of the CDR3 is TGTGCCAGCAGTCCGAGCCTGGACAGCCTCTATGGCTACACCTTC. It yields the protein CASSPSLDSLYGYTF.

This clone was picked up a small number of times. This chain uses TRBV30 with TRBJ1-3, with unresolved D. CDR1 and CDR2 (germline): GTSNPN, SVGIG (reference sequence). The CDR3 loop spans 13 amino acids. V shed 4 bases and J shed 2 bases, with 9 bases lying between them. The CDR3 sequence: CAWMVTAGNTIYF. The CDR3 DNA follows: TGTGCCTGGATGGTCACGGCTGGAAACACCATATATTTT.

This clone was counted once. In nucleotides, the CDR3 is TGTGCCAGCACCCCGACAGCGGGGAGTTACAATGAGCAGTTCTTC. Translated: CASTPTAGSYNEQFF. This chain connects TRBV6-5 to TRBJ2-1; 7 nucleotides line up with TRBD2. This CDR3 region has 15 residues. With V trimmed by 7 bases and J by 4 bases, 10 bases remained unmatched. Germline-derived CDR1 and CDR2 are MNHEY and SVGAGI.

The J gene is TRBJ1-1, the V gene TRBV27; the D gene is possibly TRBD1 (5 bases). Germline CDR1 and CDR2: MNHEY and SMNVEV (reference sequence). The CDR3 is 13 amino acids. V lost 4 bases and J lost 1, with 7 bases in between. Here the CDR3 reads CASSSDRNTEAFF. The DNA for the CDR3 is TGTGCCAGCAGTTCAGACAGGAACACTGAAGCTTTCTTT.

The sample holds a few counts of this clone. The V call is TRBV12-3 or TRBV12-4, the J call TRBJ2-7; D uncertain. V was trimmed by 5 bases and J by 6 bases, leaving 8 bases between them. The CDR3 is 11 amino acids. For the CDR3, the DNA is TGTGCCAGCAGTAGTCGGTTCGAGCAGTACTTC. Encoded protein: CASSSRFEQYF.

The genes are TRBV7-2 and TRBJ1-2, with TRBD1 matching over 7 bases. V lost 4 bases and J lost 0; bases outside the gene matches: 5. CDR3 length equals 15 residues. The germline V gene encodes CDR1 SGHTA and CDR2 FQGNSA. The CDR3 DNA is TGTGCCAGCAGCTCCCACAGGGGAGCTAACTATGGCTACACCTTC. It is translated as CASSSHRGANYGYTF.

V is TRBV5-6 and J is TRBJ2-1, with D possibly matching TRBD1 (5 bases). CDR3 size: 15 residues. V lost 4 bases, J lost 0 bases, and 11 bases lay in between. Germline V gene lookup returns CDR1 SGHDT and CDR2 YYEEEE. The CDR3 spells CASSPVDSSYNEQFF. The CDR3 region has the DNA TGTGCCAGCAGCCCCGTAGACAGCTCCTACAATGAGCAGTTCTTC.

The rearrangement joins TRBV5-1 to TRBJ2-7, with TRBD1 matching 9 bases. The CDR3 loop spans 16 amino acids. Germline CDR1 and CDR2: SGHRS and YFSETQ. Trimming removed 0 bases from V and 1 base from J; junction bases left unmatched: 5. This chain's CDR3 is CASSLGQGERSYEQYF. CDR3 DNA: TGCGCCAGCAGCTTGGGACAGGGGGAGCGGTCCTACGAGCAGTACTTC.

On this clone: One junction end disagrees with the germline gene, perhaps due to a read error. This chain links TRBV6-2 or TRBV6-3 with TRBJ2-5, with D unresolved. Germline loops: CDR1 MNHEY, CDR2 SVGEGT. The CDR3 spans 12 residues. The CDR3 sequence: CASSYSISPPDF. The CDR3 nucleotides are TGTGCCAGCAGTTACTCGATATCTCCTCCGGACTTC.

This chain uses TRBV6-6 with TRBJ1-1; D is possibly TRBD1 (5 bases). The CDR3 is 16 residues long. Germline CDR1 and CDR2: MNHNY and SVGAGI (reference sequence). V was cut by 2 bases and J by 0 bases, with 13 bases left in between. CDR3 bases: TGTGCCAGCAGTTACGGAATTGGGGGGATGAACACTGAAGCTTTCTTT. It yields the protein CASSYGIGGMNTEAFF.

Concerning this clone itself: In the same sample, other DNA sequences code for this CDR3. The CDR3 DNA is TGTGCCAGCAGCTTACAGGGGTCCACAGATACGCAGTATTTT. This sequence encodes CASSLQGSTDTQYF. The chain joins TRBV7-9 to TRBJ2-3, with D maybe TRBD1 (6 bases). The CDR3 has 14 amino acids. The V end was cut by 2 bases, the J end by 2 bases, with 8 bases between. Germline CDR1 is SEHNR and CDR2 is FQNEAQ (reference sequence).